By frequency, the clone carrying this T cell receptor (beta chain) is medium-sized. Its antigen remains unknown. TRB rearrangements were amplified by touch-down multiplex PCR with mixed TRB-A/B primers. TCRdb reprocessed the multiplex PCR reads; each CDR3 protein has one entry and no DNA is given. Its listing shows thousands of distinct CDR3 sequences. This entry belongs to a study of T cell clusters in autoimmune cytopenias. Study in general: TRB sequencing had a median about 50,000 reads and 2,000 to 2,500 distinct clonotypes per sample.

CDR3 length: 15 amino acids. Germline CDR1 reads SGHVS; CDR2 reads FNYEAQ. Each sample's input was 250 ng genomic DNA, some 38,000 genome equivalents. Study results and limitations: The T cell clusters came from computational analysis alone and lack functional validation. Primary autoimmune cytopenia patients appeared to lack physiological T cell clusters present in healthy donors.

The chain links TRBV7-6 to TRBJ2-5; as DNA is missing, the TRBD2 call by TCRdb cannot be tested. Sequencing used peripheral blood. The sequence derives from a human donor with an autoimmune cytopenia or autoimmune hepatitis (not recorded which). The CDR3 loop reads CASSLALASGETQYF. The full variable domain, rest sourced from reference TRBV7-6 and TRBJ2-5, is GAGVSQSPRYKVTKRGQDVALRCDPISGHVSLYWYRQALGQGPEFLTYFNYEAQQDKSGLPNDRFSAERPEGSISTLTIQRTEQRDSAMYRCASSLALASGETQYFGPGTRLLVL.